The 18 T cell receptor beta chains reported below all come from one sample, sequenced in a study of blood T cell repertoires in COVID-19. Sequencing used immunoSEQ multiplex PCR; TCRdb keeps in-frame clones, though not all of them. The data contain about 200,000 clones, 60% to 85% of them singletons. The sequenced material came from peripheral blood. These receptors were taken from a woman aged 65 to 85 with acute or convalescent COVID-19.

Turning to this clone: Additional DNA sequences in this sample encode the identical CDR3. The rearrangement links TRBV18 to TRBJ2-5; 9 bases line up with TRBD2. From germline, CDR1 is KGHSH and CDR2 LQKENI. Trimming at V came to 0 bases and at J to 5 bases, leaving 1 base not matched to a gene. The CDR3 totals 14 residues. Here the CDR3 DNA reads TGTGCCAGCTCACCACCGGGACTAGCTGAGACCCAGTACTTC. Encoded protein: CASSPPGLAETQYF. The whole variable domain, filled in from reference TRBV18 and TRBJ2-5, reads NAGVMQNPRHLVRRRGQEARLRCSPMKGHSHVYWYRQLPEEGLKFMVYLQKENIIDESGMPKERFSAEFPKEGPSILRIQQVVRGDSAAYFCASSPPGLAETQYFGPGTRLLVL.

This chain joins TRBV15 and TRBJ1-4, with 8 bases matching TRBD1. The length of the CDR3 is 14 residues. CDR1 is LNHNV and CDR2 is YYDKDF in the germline V gene (reference sequence). The trim removed 5 bases at V and 8 bases at J, leaving 7 bases unmatched. The CDR3 nucleotides are TGTGCCACCAGCCGCGACAGGGGCCAGGAAAAACTGTTTTTT. It codes for CATSRDRGQEKLFF.

The chain couples TRBV19 to TRBJ2-5; 8 nucleotides align to TRBD1. The CDR3 has 15 amino acids. CDR1 and CDR2 (germline): LNHDA, SQIVND (reference sequence). J lost 6 bases, V lost 8 bases, and 14 bases had no gene match. The CDR3 here is CASGRGSGGLKTQYF. Here the CDR3 DNA reads TGTGCCAGTGGCCGAGGGTCAGGGGGCTTGAAGACCCAGTACTTC.

This clone was detected only a few times. V usage is TRBV4-2 and J usage is TRBJ2-2; 11 nucleotides line up with TRBD1. CDR1 LGHNA and CDR2 YNFKEQ come from the germline V gene. The trim removed 4 bases at V and 6 bases at J, leaving 4 bases unmatched. The CDR3 extends over 15 amino acids. This CDR3 reads CASSLSGQGAGELFF. DNA for the CDR3: TGTGCCAGCAGCCTATCGGGACAGGGGGCCGGGGAGCTGTTTTTT.

The chain carries TRBV10-2 and TRBJ2-3; TRBD2 matches 12 bases. Germline V gene data show CDR1 as WSHSY and CDR2 as SAAADI. This CDR3 contains 18 residues. V trimming: 0 bases; J trimming: 2 bases; junction bases outside the gene matches: 6. The CDR3 protein is CASSESMLAGGITDTQYF. The CDR3 DNA is TGCGCCAGCAGTGAGTCGATGCTAGCGGGGGGGATCACAGATACGCAGTATTTT.

This clone was seen ten or more times. This CDR3 reads CASSEALQGNHEKLFF. The CDR3 DNA reads TGTGCCAGCAGTGAAGCGCTTCAGGGGAACCATGAAAAACTGTTTTTT. This chain uses TRBV2 with TRBJ1-4; D is possibly TRBD1 (6 bases). Trimming stripped 0 bases from V and 6 bases from J, with 14 bases between. This CDR3 contains 16 residues. Germline CDR1 and CDR2: SNHLY and FYNNEI.

The J gene is TRBJ1-1, the V gene TRBV4-1; possibly TRBD1 for D (5 bases). Germline values: CDR1 MGHRA, CDR2 YSYEKL. V lost 0 bases and J 1 base, leaving 12 bases between the germline ends. The CDR3 contains 16 residues. The CDR3 here is CASSQEATGRNTEAFF. The CDR3 DNA reads TGCGCCAGCAGCCAAGAGGCCACAGGCAGGAACACTGAAGCTTTCTTT.

The CDR3 here is CASSQGIQGNAYEQYF. As DNA, the CDR3 is TGCGCCAGCAGCCAAGGTATTCAGGGGAATGCCTACGAGCAGTACTTC. The V call is TRBV4-1, the J call TRBJ2-7; weak D call: TRBD1 (6 bases). This CDR3 comprises 16 residues. The V and J ends lost 1 base and 2 bases respectively, with 15 bases between them. The V gene's germline CDR1 is MGHRA and CDR2 YSYEKL.

A few counts support this clone. This chain joins TRBV7-8 and TRBJ2-2; maybe TRBD1 (5 bases). Trimming removed 5 bases from V and 1 base from J, with 11 bases in between. Germline CDR1 SGHVS, CDR2 FQNEAQ. The CDR3 contains 15 residues. The CDR3 DNA reads TGTGCCAGCAGCACCCAGGGTGTGAACACCGGGGAGCTGTTTTTT. Translating it yields CASSTQGVNTGELFF.

Here the CDR3 reads CASSYAQGQTYEQYF. For the CDR3, the DNA is TGCGCCAGCAGCTACGCTCAAGGACAGACCTACGAGCAGTACTTC. The chain uses TRBV5-1 and TRBJ2-7; maybe TRBD1 (6 bases). The CDR3 runs 15 residues. The ends were cut back, 3 bases at V and 2 bases at J, with 15 bases in the middle. Per germline, CDR1 SGHRS and CDR2 YFSETQ.

The chain couples TRBV6-2 or TRBV6-3 to TRBJ2-7; D is possibly TRBD1 (6 bases). V lost 5 bases and J lost 0, with 14 bases in between. Germline V CDR1 and CDR2: MNHEY, SVGEGT. The CDR3 sequence is 15 residues long. CDR3: CASSATGSLSYEQYF. CDR3 DNA sequence: TGTGCCAGCAGTGCTACAGGGTCCCTCTCCTACGAGCAGTACTTC.

The rearrangement links TRBV12-3 or TRBV12-4 to TRBJ2-3; 7 bases fit TRBD2. Losses at the gene ends were 5 bases for V and 4 bases for J; bases not matched to a gene: 3. This CDR3 contains 13 residues. The CDR3 DNA reads TGTGCCAGCAGTCGACGGGGGGCAGATACGCAGTATTTT. Amino acid sequence: CASSRRGADTQYF.

J is TRBJ2-2 and V is TRBV5-1; TRBD1 might be the D (5 bases). The CDR3 loop spans 13 amino acids. Per the germline V gene, CDR1 is SGHRS and CDR2 is YFSETQ. Trimming cost V 4 bases and J 7 bases, with 11 bases left between them. The CDR3 DNA follows: TGCGCCAGCAGCACTCAAGGGGTCGGGGAGCTGTTTTTT. Protein product: CASSTQGVGELFF.

This clone was seen only a few times. V is TRBV5-1 and J is TRBJ1-2, with D hard to call. This CDR3 comprises 13 residues. With 5 bases removed from V and 2 bases from J, the gap between germline ends came to 10 bases. Germline CDR1 SGHRS, CDR2 YFSETQ. The CDR3 here is CASRLTGNYGYTF. Here the CDR3 DNA reads TGCGCCAGCAGGCTGACGGGGAACTATGGCTACACCTTC.

The chain recombines TRBV9 with TRBJ2-3; D may be TRBD1 (6 bases). V was cut by 4 bases and J by 3 bases, with 27 bases left in between. CDR3 length equals 19 residues. Germline V gene data show CDR1 as SGDLS and CDR2 as YYNGEE. The CDR3: CASSRMLSTGTRSTDTQYF. The CDR3 region has the DNA TGTGCCAGCAGCCGGATGCTATCTACAGGGACGAGAAGTACAGATACGCAGTATTTT.

The J gene is TRBJ2-2, the V gene TRBV24-1, with D possibly TRBD1 on 5 matching bases. With 4 bases removed from V and 4 bases from J, the gap between germline ends came to 12 bases. This CDR3 is built from 15 residues. Germline V gene sequence: CDR1 KGHDR, CDR2 SFDVKD. CDR3: CATSEAPRGTGELFF. In DNA, the CDR3 is TGTGCCACCAGTGAGGCCCCAAGGGGCACCGGGGAGCTGTTTTTT.

This sequence joins TRBV12-3 or TRBV12-4 and TRBJ2-7; the D is unclear. The CDR3 sequence is 13 residues long. Trimming removed 7 bases at V and 6 bases at J, with 16 bases between. The CDR3 is CASTTSPPGEQYF. DNA for the CDR3: TGTGCCAGCACTACCTCTCCCCCGGGCGAGCAGTACTTC.

V gene TRBV3-1 (or the pseudogene TRBV3-2) combines with J gene TRBJ1-2; D is possibly TRBD1 (5 bases). CDR3 length equals 13 residues. Trimming removed 1 base from V and 6 bases from J, with 9 bases in between. CDR1 and CDR2 from the germline V gene are LGHDT and YNNKEL (reference sequence). Written as DNA, the CDR3 is TGTGCCAGCAGCCAAGCAGGAGGGGATGGCTACACCTTC. It codes for CASSQAGGDGYTF.